This TCR beta chain comes out of a study of OX40 agonist ivuxolimab in advanced cancers. Whole-study results and caveats: Expanded clones tended on average to be more numerous among CD8+ T cells than CD4+.

The CDR3 covers 17 residues. V dropped 6 bases and J dropped 0; count of bases not matched to a gene: 10. Germline V gene sequence: CDR1 SGHDT, CDR2 YYEEEE. Assay used: immunoSEQ multiplex PCR; TCRdb lists only in-frame clones, some missing. The sample shows tens of thousands of clones, around 87% of them seen only once. In the case of this clone: Its antigen is not identified.

This receptor was obtained from an adult with an advanced solid tumor such as melanoma, head and neck, liver or kidney cancer. This chain joins TRBV5-6 and TRBJ2-1, with 9 positions matching TRBD2. This material consisted of CD4+ or CD8+ T cells sorted from blood, taken in a trial of the OX40 agonist ivuxolimab. CDR3 region: CASTRSSGAFSYNEQFF. The CDR3 DNA sequence: TGTGCCAGCACCCGTTCTAGCGGGGCTTTCTCCTACAATGAGCAGTTCTTC.